The 9 T cell receptor beta chains presented below share a single source sample, sequenced in a study of T cells in Graves' hyperthyroidism and ophthalmopathy. TCR beta CDR3 regions were amplified from RNA. A set of HTBI primers served as the primers for a first-round RT-PCR of the TCR CDR3. TCRdb reprocessed the multiplex PCR reads with MiXCR, giving one entry per CDR3 protein. Of roughly 240,000 distinct CDR3 sequences in the sample, roughly 22% were seen once. The source material was blood. The receptors were sampled from a woman aged 40 to 49 with Graves' ophthalmopathy.

The rearrangement links TRBV24-1 to TRBJ2-7; 7 bases map to TRBD1. The CDR3 loop spans 15 amino acids. Losses at the gene ends were 3 bases for V and 1 base for J; bases not matched to a gene: 5. Germline CDR1 and CDR2: KGHDR and SFDVKD. The CDR3 spells CATSDPTGESYEQYF. Written as DNA, the CDR3 is TGTGCCACCAGTGATCCTACAGGGGAGTCCTACGAGCAGTACTTC.

This clonotype was seen repeatedly, ten times or more. The chain couples TRBV28 to TRBJ1-1, with D hard to call. From germline, CDR1 is MDHEN and CDR2 SYDVKM. Trimming cost V 3 bases and J 3 bases, with 8 bases left between them. This CDR3 contains 13 residues. For the CDR3, the DNA is TGTGCCAGCAGTTTGACGACGGACACTGAAGCTTTCTTT. Translation: CASSLTTDTEAFF.

This clonotype appeared many times. The chain joins TRBV11-1 to TRBJ1-5, with 8 bases aligning to TRBD1. V shed 1 base and J 0 bases; nucleotides not matched to a gene: 2. CDR1 and CDR2 from the germline V gene are SGHAT and FQDESV (reference sequence). This CDR3 region has 16 residues. CDR3 DNA: TGTGCCAGCAGCTTAGGGACAGGGAATAGCAATCAGCCCCAGCATTTT. This translates into CASSLGTGNSNQPQHF.

At least ten counts were recorded for this clonotype. The chain combines TRBV6-5 with TRBJ1-5, with 10 bases lining up with TRBD1. V lost 10 bases and J lost 8; bases outside the gene matches: 11. The germline CDR1 and CDR2 sequences are MNHEY and SVGAGI. CDR3 size: 14 residues. CDR3 sequence reads: CATRGGTGVKPQHF. The CDR3 DNA is TGTGCCACCAGAGGTGGGACAGGGGTAAAGCCCCAGCATTTT.

At least ten counts were recorded for this clonotype. CDR3 amino acids: CASSVDSSGNTIYF. The CDR3, as DNA: TGTGCCAGCAGTGTGGACTCCTCTGGAAACACCATATATTTT. The chain couples TRBV6-1 to TRBJ1-3; no clear D. Germline V CDR1 and CDR2: MNHNS, SASEGT. The CDR3 totals 14 residues. Deletions cut 4 bases from V and 0 bases from J, with 7 bases between.

This clonotype was counted ten times or more. J is TRBJ1-5 and V is TRBV7-9; D remains unclear. The germline V gene encodes CDR1 SEHNR and CDR2 FQNEAQ (reference sequence). CDR3 size: 13 residues. Trimming removed 0 bases from V and 4 bases from J, with 4 bases in between. The CDR3 coding sequence is TGTGCCAGCAGCTTAGCCCTTAATCAGCCCCAGCATTTT. Its translation: CASSLALNQPQHF.

Many counts were recorded for this clonotype. Just one base apart from a much larger clone, this may be a read error. J is TRBJ1-1 and V is TRBV27; D is unclear. Germline loops: CDR1 MNHEY, CDR2 SMNVEV (reference sequence). V was shortened by 3 bases and J by 4 bases, with 6 bases between the two germline ends. The CDR3 consists of 12 residues. CDR3 DNA: TGTGCCAGCAGTTTCTGGGGCACTGAAGCTTTCTTT. Its protein is CASSFWGTEAFF.

This clonotype was seen only once. The rearrangement links TRBV6-1 to TRBJ1-1, with D unclear. This CDR3 has 11 residues. Germline V gene sequence: CDR1 MNHNS, CDR2 SASEGT. V lost 2 bases to trimming and J lost 11 bases, with 9 bases between them. The DNA of the CDR3 is TGTGCCAGCAGTGAATTTCAGGACGCTTTCTTT. It encodes CASSEFQDAFF.

The V call is TRBV18, the J call TRBJ2-2; D unresolved. This CDR3 is 13 amino acids long. Germline V CDR1 and CDR2: KGHSH, LQKENI. V was pared by 9 bases and J by 2 bases, with 10 bases between. This CDR3 reads CASAFGNTGELFF. CDR3 DNA sequence: TGTGCCAGTGCCTTTGGAAACACCGGGGAGCTGTTTTTT.